The 20 T cell receptor beta chains below were found in one sample sequenced in a study of lymphopenia after photon versus proton radiotherapy. The table came from immunoSEQ multiplex PCR; TCRdb's copy has only in-frame clones and leaves some out. The repertoire holds tens of thousands of clones, with approximately 86% as singletons. Here the sequenced sample was peripheral blood, taken from a patient treated with photon-based radiotherapy. These receptors came from a man aged 40-49 years with gastric cancer.

The chain recombines TRBV30 with TRBJ2-3; D gene uncertain. The length of the CDR3 is 11 residues. V was pared by 2 bases and J by 2 bases, with 2 bases between. In germline, CDR1 is GTSNPN, CDR2 SVGIG (reference sequence). In DNA form, the CDR3 reads TGTGCCTGGAGTTCCACAGATACGCAGTATTTT. Protein sequence: CAWSSTDTQYF.

CDR3: CASSEYGTGPYEQYF. DNA for the CDR3: TGTGCCAGCAGCGAATACGGGACAGGCCCATACGAGCAGTACTTC. The V and J genes are TRBV7-2 and TRBJ2-7; the match to TRBD1 covers 8 bases. Losses at the gene ends were 5 bases for V and 4 bases for J; bases not matched to a gene: 10. CDR3 size: 15 residues. Germline V gene sequence: CDR1 SGHTA, CDR2 FQGNSA.

The V and J genes are TRBV6-1 and TRBJ1-1, with no clear D. Per the germline V gene, CDR1 is MNHNS and CDR2 is SASEGT. The CDR3 consists of 14 residues. V was pared by 3 bases and J by 5 bases, with 13 bases between. The CDR3 spells CASSETFLGTEAFF. The CDR3, as DNA: TGTGCCAGCAGTGAGACATTCTTAGGGACTGAAGCTTTCTTT.

V gene TRBV6-5 combines with J gene TRBJ2-3; D call uncertain. Trimming took off 6 bases at V and 3 bases at J, with 13 bases between the two ends. CDR1 and CDR2 from the germline V gene are MNHEY and SVGAGI. The CDR3 contains 14 residues. The CDR3 DNA is TGTGCCAGCAGCCTCGGTGAAAGTACAGATACGCAGTATTTT. It codes for CASSLGESTDTQYF.

A few counts support this clone. The CDR3 reads CASSLAGGKKTQYF. Written as DNA, the CDR3 is TGTGCCAGCAGCTTAGCGGGGGGTAAAAAGACCCAGTACTTC. This rearrangement joins TRBV7-2 to TRBJ2-5, with a possible D match to TRBD2 (6 bases). This CDR3 has 14 residues. The V end was cut by 0 bases, the J end by 6 bases, with 11 bases between. The germline V gene encodes CDR1 SGHTA and CDR2 FQGNSA.

The chain uses TRBV11-3 and TRBJ2-7; D is unresolved. Trimming took off 1 base at V and 0 bases at J, with 7 bases between the two ends. The CDR3 contains 14 residues. Germline CDR1 SGHNT, CDR2 YENEEA. The CDR3 reads CASSLVASSYEQYF. CDR3 in DNA: TGTGCCAGCAGCTTAGTGGCCAGCTCCTACGAGCAGTACTTC. Full variable domain (rest looked up from reference TRBV11-3 and TRBJ2-7): EAGVVQSPRYKIIEKKQPVAFWCNPISGHNTLYWYLQNLGQGPELLIRYENEEAVDDSQLPKDRFSAERLKGVDSTLKIQPAELGDSAVYLCASSLVASSYEQYFGPGTRLTVT.

The chain is built from TRBV29-1 and TRBJ1-2; no definite D call. Trimming removed 0 bases from V and 0 bases from J, with 8 bases in between. The germline gives CDR1 SQVTM, CDR2 ANQGSEA. The CDR3 consists of 14 residues. CDR3 bases: TGCAGCGTTGAAGATAACCCTCCTAACTATGGCTACACCTTC. Protein product: CSVEDNPPNYGYTF.

The rearrangement joins TRBV7-6 to TRBJ1-4; no definite D call. V was shortened by 2 bases and J by 8 bases, with 9 bases between the two germline ends. Germline assignment: CDR1 SGHVS and CDR2 FNYEAQ. The CDR3 loop spans 13 amino acids. The CDR3 sequence is CASSLSGGEKLFF. The CDR3 bases are TGTGCCAGCAGCTTATCGGGAGGAGAAAAACTGTTTTTT.

The chain couples TRBV9 to TRBJ2-5, with D possibly TRBD1 on 6 matching bases. The CDR3 is 15 amino acids. Germline loops: CDR1 SGDLS, CDR2 YYNGEE. Trimming shortened V by 3 bases and J by 5 bases, and 17 bases separated the two germline ends. CDR3 sequence reads: CASSAPSGVGETQYF. CDR3 nucleotide sequence: TGTGCCAGCAGCGCCCCTTCAGGGGTTGGTGAGACCCAGTACTTC.

This chain uses TRBV4-2 with TRBJ1-1; TRBD1 matches 8 bases. The germline V gene has CDR1 LGHNA and CDR2 YNFKEQ. The CDR3 extends over 13 amino acids. Trimming at V came to 4 bases and at J to 4 bases, leaving 2 bases not matched to a gene. CDR3 in DNA: TGTGCCAGCAGCCGACAGGGGAGCACTGAAGCTTTCTTT. The encoded protein is CASSRQGSTEAFF.

J is TRBJ2-3 and V is TRBV4-3; 7 bases align to TRBD1. Germline V gene sequence: CDR1 LGHNA, CDR2 YSLEER. V shed 1 base, J shed 0 bases, and the junction held 4 bases outside the gene matches. The CDR3 runs 16 residues. Written as DNA, the CDR3 is TGCGCCAGCAGCCAAGGAGGACAGGCTAGCACAGATACGCAGTATTTT. Translation: CASSQGGQASTDTQYF.

The chain links TRBV30 to TRBJ2-1; possibly TRBD2 for D (6 bases). Trimming cost V 1 base and J 14 bases, with 15 bases left between them. The CDR3 is made up of 12 amino acids. Germline V gene lookup returns CDR1 GTSNPN and CDR2 SVGIG (reference sequence). CDR3 sequence: CAWSAHRDWEFF. CDR3 nucleotides: TGTGCCTGGAGTGCCCATAGGGACTGGGAGTTCTTC. The whole variable domain, remainder taken from reference TRBV30 and TRBJ2-1, is SQTIHQWPATLVQPVGSPLSLECTVEGTSNPNLYWYRQAAGRGLQLLFYSVGIGQISSEVPQNLSASRPQDRQFILSSKKLLLSDSGFYLCAWSAHRDWEFFGPGTRLTVL.

This clone appeared a few times. The chain combines TRBV2 with TRBJ1-5, with D uncertain. CDR1 and CDR2 from the germline V gene are SNHLY and FYNNEI. The CDR3 spans 14 residues. Trimming stripped 2 bases from V and 8 bases from J, with 13 bases between. CDR3 residues: CASSELALREPQHF. For the CDR3, the DNA is TGTGCCAGCAGTGAATTGGCCCTCCGGGAGCCCCAGCATTTT.

The V and J genes are TRBV6-5 and TRBJ1-1; 11 nucleotides agree with TRBD1. The V segment lost 6 bases and the J segment 7 bases; nucleotides outside the gene matches: 4. CDR3 length equals 13 residues. CDR1 MNHEY and CDR2 SVGAGI come from the germline V gene. CDR3: CASSRDRGSEAFF. CDR3 nucleotide sequence: TGTGCCAGCAGCCGGGACAGGGGGAGTGAAGCTTTCTTT.

This clone came up a few times. This sequence joins TRBV7-2 and TRBJ2-7; D is undetermined. The V end lost 5 bases, the J end lost 0 bases, and 5 bases lay between the germline ends. This CDR3 is 12 amino acids long. From germline, CDR1 is SGHTA and CDR2 FQGNSA. CDR3 residues: CASSANSYEQYF. CDR3 nucleotides: TGTGCCAGCAGCGCGAACTCCTACGAGCAGTACTTC.

CDR3: CASSLGSDQPQHF. The CDR3 coding sequence is TGTGCCAGCAGCTTAGGGTCTGATCAGCCCCAGCATTTT. The chain joins TRBV7-8 to TRBJ1-5; D not certain. Germline V gives CDR1 SGHVS, CDR2 FQNEAQ. Trimming stripped 1 base from V and 5 bases from J, with 6 bases between. This CDR3 has 13 residues. Supplemented by reference TRBV7-8 and TRBJ1-5, the full variable domain reads GAGVSQSPRYKVAKRGQDVALRCDPISGHVSLFWYQQALGQGPEFLTYFQNEAQLDKSGLPSDRFFAERPEGSVSTLKIQRTQQEDSAVYLCASSLGSDQPQHFGDGTRLSIL.

The chain joins TRBV9 to TRBJ1-1; D is uncertain. This CDR3 has 13 amino acids. Trimming took off 3 bases at V and 0 bases at J, with 6 bases between the two ends. Germline CDR1 and CDR2: SGDLS and YYNGEE. The CDR3 bases are TGTGCCAGCAGCGATGACATGAACACTGAAGCTTTCTTT. Residues: CASSDDMNTEAFF. The full variable domain, its missing parts supplied by reference TRBV9 and TRBJ1-1, is DSGVTQTPKHLITATGQRVTLRCSPRSGDLSVYWYQQSLDQGLQFLIQYYNGEERAKGNILERFSAQQFPDLHSELNLSSLELGDSALYFCASSDDMNTEAFFGQGTRLTVV.

J is TRBJ1-1 and V is TRBV7-9; a possible D gene is TRBD1 (5 bases). In germline, CDR1 is SEHNR, CDR2 FQNEAQ (reference sequence). Trimming took off 0 bases at V and 2 bases at J, with 13 bases between the two ends. The CDR3 is made up of 16 amino acids. In DNA form, the CDR3 reads TGTGCCAGCAGCTTAGCATGGGGGTTGGGAAACACTGAAGCTTTCTTT. Translating it yields CASSLAWGLGNTEAFF.

The V call is TRBV7-3, the J call TRBJ2-7; TRBD1 agrees at 9 bases. J was trimmed by 5 bases and V by 5 bases; bases with no gene match: 7. Germline V gene data show CDR1 as SGHTA and CDR2 as FQGTGA. CDR3 length: 14 residues. CDR3 amino acids: CASSQGDRVHEQYF. Written as DNA, the CDR3 is TGTGCCAGCAGCCAGGGGGACAGGGTCCACGAGCAGTACTTC.

V usage is TRBV5-4 and J usage is TRBJ2-7; D not resolved. The CDR3 covers 13 residues. Germline V gives CDR1 SGHNT, CDR2 YYREEE (reference sequence). V was clipped by 1 base and J by 4 bases, with 9 bases between them. CDR3 in DNA: TGTGCCAGCAGCTTGAACGACGGTTACGAGCAGTACTTC. Its translation: CASSLNDGYEQYF.